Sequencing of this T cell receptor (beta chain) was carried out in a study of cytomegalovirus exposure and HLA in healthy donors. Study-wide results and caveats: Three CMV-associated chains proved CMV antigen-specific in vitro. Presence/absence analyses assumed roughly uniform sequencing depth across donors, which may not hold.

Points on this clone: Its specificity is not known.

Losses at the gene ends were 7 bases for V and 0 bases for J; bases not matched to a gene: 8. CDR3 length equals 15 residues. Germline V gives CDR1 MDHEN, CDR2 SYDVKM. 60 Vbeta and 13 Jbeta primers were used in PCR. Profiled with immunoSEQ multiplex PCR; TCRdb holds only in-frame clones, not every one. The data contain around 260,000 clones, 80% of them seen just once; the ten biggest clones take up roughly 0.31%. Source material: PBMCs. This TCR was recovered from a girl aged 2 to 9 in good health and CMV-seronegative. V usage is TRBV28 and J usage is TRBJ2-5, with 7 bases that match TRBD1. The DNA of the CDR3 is TGTGCCAGCACCCGACCAGACAGGGACCAAGAGACCCAGTACTTC. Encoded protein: CASTRPDRDQETQYF.